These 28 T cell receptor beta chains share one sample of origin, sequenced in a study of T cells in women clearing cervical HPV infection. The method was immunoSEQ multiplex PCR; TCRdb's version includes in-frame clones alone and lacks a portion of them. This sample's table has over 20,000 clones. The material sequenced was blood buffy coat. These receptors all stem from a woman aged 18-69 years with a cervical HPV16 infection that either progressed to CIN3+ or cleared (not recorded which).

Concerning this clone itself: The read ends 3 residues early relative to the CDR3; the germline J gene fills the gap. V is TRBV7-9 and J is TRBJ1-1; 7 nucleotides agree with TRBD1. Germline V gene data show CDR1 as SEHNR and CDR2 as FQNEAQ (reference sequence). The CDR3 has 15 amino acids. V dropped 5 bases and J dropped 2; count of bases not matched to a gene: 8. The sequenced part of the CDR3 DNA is TGTGCCAGCAGCCTACCAGACAGGGAAAACACTGAA. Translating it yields CASSLPDRENTE. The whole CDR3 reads CASSLPDRENTEAFF.

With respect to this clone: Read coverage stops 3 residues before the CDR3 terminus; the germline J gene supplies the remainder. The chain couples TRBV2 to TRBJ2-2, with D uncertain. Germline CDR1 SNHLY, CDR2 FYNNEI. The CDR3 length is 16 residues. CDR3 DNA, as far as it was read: TGTGCCAGCAGTGAATTAGCATGGAAGGCTAATGAAAAG. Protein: CASSELAWKANEK. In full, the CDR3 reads CASSELAWKANEKLFF.

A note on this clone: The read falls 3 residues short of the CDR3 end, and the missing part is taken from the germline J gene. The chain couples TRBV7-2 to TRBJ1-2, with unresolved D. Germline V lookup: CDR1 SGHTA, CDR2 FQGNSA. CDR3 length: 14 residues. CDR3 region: CASSLDRSTDTYTF. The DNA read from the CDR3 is TGTGCCAGCAGCTTAGACAGAAGCACAGATACC.

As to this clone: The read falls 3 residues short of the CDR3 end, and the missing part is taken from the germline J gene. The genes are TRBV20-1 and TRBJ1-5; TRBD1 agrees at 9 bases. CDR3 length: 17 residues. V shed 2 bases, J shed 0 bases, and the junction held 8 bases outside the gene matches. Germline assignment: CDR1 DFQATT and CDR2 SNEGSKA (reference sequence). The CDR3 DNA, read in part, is TGCAGTGCTAGAAAGCCGGGACAGGGAGATAGCAATCAGCCC. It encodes CSARKPGQGDSNQP. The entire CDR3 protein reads CSARKPGQGDSNQPQHF.

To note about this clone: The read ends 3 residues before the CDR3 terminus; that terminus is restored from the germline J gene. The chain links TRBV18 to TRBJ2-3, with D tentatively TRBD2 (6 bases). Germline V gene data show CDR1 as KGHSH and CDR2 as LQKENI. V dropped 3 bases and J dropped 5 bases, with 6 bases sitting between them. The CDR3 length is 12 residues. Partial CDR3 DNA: TGTGCCAGCTCACCTAGCGGAGATACG. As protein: CASSPSGDT. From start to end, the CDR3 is CASSPSGDTQYF.

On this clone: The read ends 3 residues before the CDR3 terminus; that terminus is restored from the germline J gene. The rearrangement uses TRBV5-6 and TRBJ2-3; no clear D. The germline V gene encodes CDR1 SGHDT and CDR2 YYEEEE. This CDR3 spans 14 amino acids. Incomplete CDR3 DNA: TGTGCCAGCAGCTTGGTAGGGCACGAAGAGACG. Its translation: CASSLVGHEET. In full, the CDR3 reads CASSLVGHEETQYF.

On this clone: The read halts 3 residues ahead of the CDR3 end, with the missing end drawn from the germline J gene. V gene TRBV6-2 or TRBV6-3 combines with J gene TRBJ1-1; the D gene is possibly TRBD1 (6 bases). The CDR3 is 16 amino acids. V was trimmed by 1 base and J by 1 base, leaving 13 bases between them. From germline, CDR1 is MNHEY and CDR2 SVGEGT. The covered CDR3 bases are TGTGCCAGCAGTTACTACTCAGGGGCCCAGAACACTGAA. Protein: CASSYYSGAQNTE. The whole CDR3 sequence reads CASSYYSGAQNTEAFF.

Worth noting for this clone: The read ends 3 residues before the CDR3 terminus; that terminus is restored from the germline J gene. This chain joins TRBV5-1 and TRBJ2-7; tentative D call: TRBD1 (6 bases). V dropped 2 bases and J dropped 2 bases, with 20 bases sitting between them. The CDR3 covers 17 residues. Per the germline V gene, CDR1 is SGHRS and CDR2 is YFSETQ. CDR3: CASSFETGIPPTYEQYF. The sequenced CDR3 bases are TGCGCCAGCAGCTTCGAAACAGGGATTCCCCCTACCTACGAG.

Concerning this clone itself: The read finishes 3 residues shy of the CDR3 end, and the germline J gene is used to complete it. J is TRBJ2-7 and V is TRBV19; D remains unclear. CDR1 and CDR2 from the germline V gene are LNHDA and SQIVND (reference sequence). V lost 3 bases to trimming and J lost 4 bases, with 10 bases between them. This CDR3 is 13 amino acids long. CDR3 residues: CASSMWQAYEQYF. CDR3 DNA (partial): TGTGCCAGTAGTATGTGGCAGGCTTACGAG.

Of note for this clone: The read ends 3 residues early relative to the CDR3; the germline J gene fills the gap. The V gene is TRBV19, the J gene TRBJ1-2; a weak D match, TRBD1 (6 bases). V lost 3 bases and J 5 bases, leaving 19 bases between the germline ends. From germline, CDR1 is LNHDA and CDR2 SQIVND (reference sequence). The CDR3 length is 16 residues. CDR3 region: CASSMGGGGPIYGYTF. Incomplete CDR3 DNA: TGTGCCAGTAGTATGGGGGGGGGCGGACCCATTTATGGC.

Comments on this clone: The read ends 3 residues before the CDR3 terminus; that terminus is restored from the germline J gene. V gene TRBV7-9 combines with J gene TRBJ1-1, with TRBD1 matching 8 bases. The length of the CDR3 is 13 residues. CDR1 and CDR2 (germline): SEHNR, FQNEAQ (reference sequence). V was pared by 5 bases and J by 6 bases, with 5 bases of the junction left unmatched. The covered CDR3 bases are TGTGCCAGCAGCAACAGGGGGTCGGCTGAA. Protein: CASSNRGSAE. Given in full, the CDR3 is CASSNRGSAEAFF.

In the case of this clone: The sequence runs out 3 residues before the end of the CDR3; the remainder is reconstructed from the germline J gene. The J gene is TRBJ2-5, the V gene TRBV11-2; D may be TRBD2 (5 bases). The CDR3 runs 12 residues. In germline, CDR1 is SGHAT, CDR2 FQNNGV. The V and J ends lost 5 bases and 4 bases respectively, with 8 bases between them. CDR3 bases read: TGTGCCAGCAGCCCAGAGGGAGAGACC. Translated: CASSPEGET. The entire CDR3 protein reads CASSPEGETQYF.

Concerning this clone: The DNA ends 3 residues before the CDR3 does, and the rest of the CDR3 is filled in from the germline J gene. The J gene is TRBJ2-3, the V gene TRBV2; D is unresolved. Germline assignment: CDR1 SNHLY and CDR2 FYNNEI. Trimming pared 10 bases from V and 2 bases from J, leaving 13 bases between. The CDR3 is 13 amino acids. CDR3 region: CATRVPLTDTQYF. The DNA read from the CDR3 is TGTGCCACCCGGGTACCCCTCACAGATACG.

The CDR3 reads CASSPALGGYGYTF. CDR3 bases read: TGTGCCAGCAGCCCGGCGCTCGGGGGCTATGGC. This rearrangement joins TRBV5-4 to TRBJ1-2, with TRBD1 as a possible D gene (5 bases). The CDR3 is cut off 3 residues early in the read; its end comes from the germline J gene. This CDR3 has 14 amino acids. Trimming took 4 bases from V and 4 from J, leaving 14 bases between them. Germline CDR1 reads SGHNT; CDR2 reads YYREEE (reference sequence).

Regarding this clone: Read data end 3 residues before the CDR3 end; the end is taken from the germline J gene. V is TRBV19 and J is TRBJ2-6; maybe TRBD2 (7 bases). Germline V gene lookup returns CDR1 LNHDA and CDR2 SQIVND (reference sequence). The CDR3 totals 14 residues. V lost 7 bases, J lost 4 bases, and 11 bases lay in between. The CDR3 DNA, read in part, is TGTGCCAGTAACGGGGGGCTGGGGGCCAACGTC. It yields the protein CASNGGLGANV. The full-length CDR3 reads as CASNGGLGANVLTF.

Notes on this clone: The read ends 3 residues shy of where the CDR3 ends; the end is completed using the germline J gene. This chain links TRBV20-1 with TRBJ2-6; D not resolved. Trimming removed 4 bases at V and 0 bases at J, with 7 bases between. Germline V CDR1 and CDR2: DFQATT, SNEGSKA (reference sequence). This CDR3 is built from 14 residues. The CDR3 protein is CSAIPGSGANVLTF. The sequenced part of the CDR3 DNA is TGCAGTGCTATTCCCGGCTCTGGGGCCAACGTC.

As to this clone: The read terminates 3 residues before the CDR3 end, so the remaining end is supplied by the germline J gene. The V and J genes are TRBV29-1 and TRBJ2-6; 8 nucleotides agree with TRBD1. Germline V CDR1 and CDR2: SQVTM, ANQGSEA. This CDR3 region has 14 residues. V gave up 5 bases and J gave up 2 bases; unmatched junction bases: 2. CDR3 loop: CSVLQGAGANVLTF. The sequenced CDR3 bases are TGCAGCGTTTTACAGGGGGCTGGGGCCAACGTC.

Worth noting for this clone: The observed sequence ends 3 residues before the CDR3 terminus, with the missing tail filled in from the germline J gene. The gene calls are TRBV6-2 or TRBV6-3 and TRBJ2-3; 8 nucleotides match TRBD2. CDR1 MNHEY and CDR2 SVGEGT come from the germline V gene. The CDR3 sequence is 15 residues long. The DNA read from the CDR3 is TGTGCCAGCAGTTACTTAGCGGGGTTAGAAGAGACG. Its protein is CASSYLAGLEET. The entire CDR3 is CASSYLAGLEETQYF.

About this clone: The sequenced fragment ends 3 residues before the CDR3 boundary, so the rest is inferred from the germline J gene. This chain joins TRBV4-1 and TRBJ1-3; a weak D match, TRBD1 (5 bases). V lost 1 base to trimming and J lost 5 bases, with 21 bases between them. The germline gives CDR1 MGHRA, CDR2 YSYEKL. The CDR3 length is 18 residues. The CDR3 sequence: CASSQVWYSGKDRNTIYF. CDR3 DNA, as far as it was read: TGCGCCAGCAGCCAAGTTTGGTATTCAGGGAAGGACAGAAACACC.

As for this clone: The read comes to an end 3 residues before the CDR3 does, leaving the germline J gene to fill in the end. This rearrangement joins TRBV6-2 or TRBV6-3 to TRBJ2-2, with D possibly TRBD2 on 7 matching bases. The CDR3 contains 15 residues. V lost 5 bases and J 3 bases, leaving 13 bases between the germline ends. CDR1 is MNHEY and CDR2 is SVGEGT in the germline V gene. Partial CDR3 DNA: TGTGCCAGCAGTAGGGGGGGCGGCGACACCGGGGAG. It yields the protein CASSRGGGDTGE. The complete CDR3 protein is CASSRGGGDTGELFF.

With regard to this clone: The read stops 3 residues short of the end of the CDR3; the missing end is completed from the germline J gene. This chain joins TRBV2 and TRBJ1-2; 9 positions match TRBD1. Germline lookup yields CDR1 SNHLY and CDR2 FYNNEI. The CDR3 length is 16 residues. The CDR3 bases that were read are TGTGCCAGCAGTGAAGTCCCGGGACAGGGTTTGGGCGGC. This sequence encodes CASSEVPGQGLGG. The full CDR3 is CASSEVPGQGLGGYTF.

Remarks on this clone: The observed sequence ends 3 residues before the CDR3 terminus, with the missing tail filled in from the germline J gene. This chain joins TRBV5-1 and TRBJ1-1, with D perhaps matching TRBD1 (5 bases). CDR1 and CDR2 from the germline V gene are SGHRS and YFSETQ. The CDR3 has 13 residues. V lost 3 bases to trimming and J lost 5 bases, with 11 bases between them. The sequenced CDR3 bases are TGCGCCAGCAGCTGGAGGGGTGATACTGAA. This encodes CASSWRGDTE. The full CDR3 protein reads CASSWRGDTEAFF.

The DNA read from the CDR3 is TGTGCCAGCAGCTCAGGGATCCGGCCC. It codes for CASSSGIRP. Given in full, the CDR3 is CASSSGIRPQHF. V usage is TRBV6-4 and J usage is TRBJ1-5; possible D gene TRBD1, 5 bases. From the germline J gene comes the end of the CDR3, since the read stops 3 residues before it. Trimming stripped 6 bases from V and 9 bases from J, with 12 bases between. CDR1 and CDR2 from the germline V gene are MRHNA and SNTAGT. The CDR3 loop spans 12 amino acids.

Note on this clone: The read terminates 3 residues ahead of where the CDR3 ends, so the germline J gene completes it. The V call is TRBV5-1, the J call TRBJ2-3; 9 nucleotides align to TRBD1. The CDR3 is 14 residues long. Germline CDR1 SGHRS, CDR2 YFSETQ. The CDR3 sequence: CASSIRTGDETQYF. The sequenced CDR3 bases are TGCGCCAGCAGCATCAGGACAGGGGATGAGACG.

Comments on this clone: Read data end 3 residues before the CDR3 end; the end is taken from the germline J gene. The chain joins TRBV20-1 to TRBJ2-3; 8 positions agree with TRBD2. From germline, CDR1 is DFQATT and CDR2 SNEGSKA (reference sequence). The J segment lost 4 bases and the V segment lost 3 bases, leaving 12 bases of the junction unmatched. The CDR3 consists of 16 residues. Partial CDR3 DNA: TGCAGTGCTAGTTCAGCGGGGGCCCTTACAGCAGATACG. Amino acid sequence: CSASSAGALTADT. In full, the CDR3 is CSASSAGALTADTQYF.

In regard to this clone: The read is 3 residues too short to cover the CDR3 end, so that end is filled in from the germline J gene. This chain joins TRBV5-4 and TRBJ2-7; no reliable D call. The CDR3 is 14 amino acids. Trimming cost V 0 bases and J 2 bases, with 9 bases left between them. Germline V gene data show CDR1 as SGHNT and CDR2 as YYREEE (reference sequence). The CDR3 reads CASSLAERPYEQYF. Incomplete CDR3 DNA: TGTGCCAGCAGCTTGGCGGAGCGCCCCTACGAG.

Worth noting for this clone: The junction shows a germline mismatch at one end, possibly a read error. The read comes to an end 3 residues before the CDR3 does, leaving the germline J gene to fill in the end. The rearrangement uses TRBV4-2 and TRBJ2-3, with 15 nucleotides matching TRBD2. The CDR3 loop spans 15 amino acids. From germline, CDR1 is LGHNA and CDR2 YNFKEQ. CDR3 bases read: TGCGCCAGCAGCCGATGGACTAGCGGGGGGGAGACG. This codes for CASSRWTSGGET. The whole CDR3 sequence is CASSRWTSGGETQYF.

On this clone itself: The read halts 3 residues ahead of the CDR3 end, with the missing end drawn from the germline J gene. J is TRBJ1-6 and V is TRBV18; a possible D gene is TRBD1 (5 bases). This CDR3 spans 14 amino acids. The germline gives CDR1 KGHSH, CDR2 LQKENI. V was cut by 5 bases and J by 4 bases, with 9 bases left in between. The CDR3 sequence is CASSTDNYNSPLHF. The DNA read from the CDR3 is TGTGCCAGCTCAACGGACAATTATAATTCACCC.